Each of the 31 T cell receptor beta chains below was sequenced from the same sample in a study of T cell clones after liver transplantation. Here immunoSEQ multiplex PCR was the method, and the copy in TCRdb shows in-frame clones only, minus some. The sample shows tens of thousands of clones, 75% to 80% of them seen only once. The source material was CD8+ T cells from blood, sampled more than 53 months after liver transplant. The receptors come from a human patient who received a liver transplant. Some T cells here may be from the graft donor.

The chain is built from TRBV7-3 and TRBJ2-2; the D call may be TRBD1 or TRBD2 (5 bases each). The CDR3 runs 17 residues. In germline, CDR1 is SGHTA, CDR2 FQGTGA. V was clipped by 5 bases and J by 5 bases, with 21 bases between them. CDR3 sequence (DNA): TGTGCCAGCAGCCCAACCCTCGCTGGGGGTCGGACCGGGGAGCTGTTTTTT. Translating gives CASSPTLAGGRTGELFF. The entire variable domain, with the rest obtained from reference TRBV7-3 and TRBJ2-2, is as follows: GAGVSQTPSNKVTEKGKYVELRCDPISGHTALYWYRQSLGQGPEFLIYFQGTGAADDSGLPNDRFFAVRPEGSVSTLKIQRTERGDSAVYLCASSPTLAGGRTGELFFGEGSRLTVL.

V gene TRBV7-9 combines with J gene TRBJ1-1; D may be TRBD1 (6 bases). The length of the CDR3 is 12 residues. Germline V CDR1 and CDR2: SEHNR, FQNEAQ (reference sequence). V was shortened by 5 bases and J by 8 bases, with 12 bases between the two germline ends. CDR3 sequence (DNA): TGTGCCAGCAGCCTTGGGACATCCGAAGCTTTCTTT. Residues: CASSLGTSEAFF.

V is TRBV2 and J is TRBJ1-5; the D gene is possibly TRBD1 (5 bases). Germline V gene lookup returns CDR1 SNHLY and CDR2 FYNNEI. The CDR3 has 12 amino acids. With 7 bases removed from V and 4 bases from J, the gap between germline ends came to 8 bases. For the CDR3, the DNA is TGTGCCAGCAAACAGGATAATCAGCCCCAGCATTTT. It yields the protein CASKQDNQPQHF.

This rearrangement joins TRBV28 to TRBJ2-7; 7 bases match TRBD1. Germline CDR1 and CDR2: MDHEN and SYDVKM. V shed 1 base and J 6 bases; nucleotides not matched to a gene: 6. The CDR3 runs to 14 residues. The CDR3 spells CASSLSQGVREQYF. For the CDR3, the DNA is TGTGCCAGCAGTTTATCTCAGGGGGTTCGCGAGCAGTACTTC.

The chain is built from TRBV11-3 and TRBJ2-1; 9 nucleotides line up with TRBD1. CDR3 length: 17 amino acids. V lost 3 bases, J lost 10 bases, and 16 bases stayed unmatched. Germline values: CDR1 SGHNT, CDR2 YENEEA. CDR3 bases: TGTGCCAGCAGCTTGAGTGGAGGGACAGGGAGGCTTGGGGAGCAGTTCTTC. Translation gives CASSLSGGTGRLGEQFF.

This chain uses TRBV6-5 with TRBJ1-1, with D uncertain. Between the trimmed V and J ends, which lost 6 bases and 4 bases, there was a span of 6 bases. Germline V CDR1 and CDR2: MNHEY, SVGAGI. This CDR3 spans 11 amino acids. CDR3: CASRRTTEAFF. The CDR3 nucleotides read TGTGCCAGCAGACGGACCACTGAAGCTTTCTTT.

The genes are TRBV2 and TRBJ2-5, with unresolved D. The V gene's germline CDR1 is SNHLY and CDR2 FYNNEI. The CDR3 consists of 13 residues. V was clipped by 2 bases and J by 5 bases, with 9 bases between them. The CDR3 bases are TGTGCCAGCAGTGAATGGGTTCCGGAGACCCAGTACTTC. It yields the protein CASSEWVPETQYF.

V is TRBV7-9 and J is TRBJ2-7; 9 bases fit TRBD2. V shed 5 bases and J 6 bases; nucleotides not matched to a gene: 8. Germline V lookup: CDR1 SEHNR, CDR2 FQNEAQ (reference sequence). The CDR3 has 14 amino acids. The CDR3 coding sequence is TGTGCCAGCAGCCCCTCTGCGGGGGGGCTCGAGCAGTACTTC. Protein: CASSPSAGGLEQYF.

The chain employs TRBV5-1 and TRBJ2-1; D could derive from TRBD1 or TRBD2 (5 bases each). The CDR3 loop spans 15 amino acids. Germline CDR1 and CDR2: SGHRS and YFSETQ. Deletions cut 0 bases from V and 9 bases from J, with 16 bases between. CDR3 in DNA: TGCGCCAGCAGCTTGGTCCGGGACCCTACAGGTGAGCAGTTCTTC. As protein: CASSLVRDPTGEQFF.

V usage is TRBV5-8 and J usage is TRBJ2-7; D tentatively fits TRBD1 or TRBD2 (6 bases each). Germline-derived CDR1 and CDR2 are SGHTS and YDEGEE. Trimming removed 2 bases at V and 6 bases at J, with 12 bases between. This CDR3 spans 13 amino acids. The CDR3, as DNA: TGTGCCAGCAGCTTAAGGGGGGAAGGCGAGCAGTACTTC. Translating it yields CASSLRGEGEQYF.

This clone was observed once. The CDR3 loop is CASSPWETAYEQYF. The DNA of the CDR3 is TGTGCCAGCAGCCCCTGGGAGACAGCCTACGAGCAGTACTTC. J is TRBJ2-7 and V is TRBV7-9; either TRBD1 or TRBD2 may fit D (5 bases each). Germline CDR1 reads SEHNR; CDR2 reads FQNEAQ (reference sequence). CDR3 size: 14 residues. Trimming took 5 bases from V and 2 from J, leaving 13 bases between them.

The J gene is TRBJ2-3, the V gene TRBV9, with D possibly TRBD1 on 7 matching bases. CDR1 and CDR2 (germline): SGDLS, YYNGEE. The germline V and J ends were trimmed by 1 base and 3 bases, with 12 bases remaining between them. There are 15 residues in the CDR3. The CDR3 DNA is TGTGCCAGCAGCGTACAGGGGGGTGAGACAGATACGCAGTATTTT. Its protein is CASSVQGGETDTQYF.

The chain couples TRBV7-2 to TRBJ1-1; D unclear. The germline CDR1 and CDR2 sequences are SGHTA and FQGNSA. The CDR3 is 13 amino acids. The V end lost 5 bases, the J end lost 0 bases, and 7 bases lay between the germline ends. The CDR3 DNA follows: TGTGCCAGCAGCAACGGGGTGAACACTGAAGCTTTCTTT. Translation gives CASSNGVNTEAFF. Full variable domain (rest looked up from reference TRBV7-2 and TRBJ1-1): GAGVSQSPSNKVTEKGKDVELRCDPISGHTALYWYRQSLGQGLEFLIYFQGNSAPDKSGLPSDRFSAERTGGSVSTLTIQRTQQEDSAVYLCASSNGVNTEAFFGQGTRLTVV.

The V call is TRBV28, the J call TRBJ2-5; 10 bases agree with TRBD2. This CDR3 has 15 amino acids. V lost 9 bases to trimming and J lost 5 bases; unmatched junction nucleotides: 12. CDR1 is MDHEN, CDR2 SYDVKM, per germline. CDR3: CASKIAGTSAETQYF. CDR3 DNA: TGTGCCAGTAAAATAGCCGGGACTAGCGCGGAGACCCAGTACTTC.

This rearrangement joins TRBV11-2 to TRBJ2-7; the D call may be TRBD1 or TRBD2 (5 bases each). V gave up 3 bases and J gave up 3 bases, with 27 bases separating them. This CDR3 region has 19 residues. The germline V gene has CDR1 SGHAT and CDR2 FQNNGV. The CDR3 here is CASSFGINLDSVTNYEQYF. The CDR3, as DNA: TGTGCCAGCAGCTTCGGGATTAATCTAGACAGCGTTACAAACTACGAGCAGTACTTC.

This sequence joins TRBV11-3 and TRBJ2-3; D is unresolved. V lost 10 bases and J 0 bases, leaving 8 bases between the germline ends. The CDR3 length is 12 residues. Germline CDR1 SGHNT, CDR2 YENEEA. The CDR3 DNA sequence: TGTGCCACCAAGGGTAGCACAGATACGCAGTATTTT. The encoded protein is CATKGSTDTQYF.

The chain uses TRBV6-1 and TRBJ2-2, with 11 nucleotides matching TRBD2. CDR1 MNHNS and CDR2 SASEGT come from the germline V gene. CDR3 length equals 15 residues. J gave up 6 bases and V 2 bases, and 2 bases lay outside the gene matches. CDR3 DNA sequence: TGTGCCAGCAGTGAAACGGGACTAGCGGCCGGGGAGCTGTTTTTT. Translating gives CASSETGLAAGELFF.

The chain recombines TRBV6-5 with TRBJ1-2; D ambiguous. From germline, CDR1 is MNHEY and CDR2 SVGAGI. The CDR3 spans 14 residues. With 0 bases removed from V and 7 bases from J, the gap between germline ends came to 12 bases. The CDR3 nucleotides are TGTGCCAGCAGTTACTCGGAAGGCTTTGGTGGCTACACCTTC. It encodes CASSYSEGFGGYTF.

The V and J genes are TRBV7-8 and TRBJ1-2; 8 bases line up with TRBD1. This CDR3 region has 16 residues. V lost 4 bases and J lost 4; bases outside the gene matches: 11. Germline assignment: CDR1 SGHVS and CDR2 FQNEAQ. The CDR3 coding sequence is TGTGCCAGCAGCTCCGGGACAGGAGTTTTCCCCTATGGCTACACCTTC. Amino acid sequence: CASSSGTGVFPYGYTF.

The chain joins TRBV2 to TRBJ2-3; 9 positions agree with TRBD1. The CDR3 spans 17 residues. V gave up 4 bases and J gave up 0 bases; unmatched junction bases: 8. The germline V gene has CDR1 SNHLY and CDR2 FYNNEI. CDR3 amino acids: CASSGLRTGASTDTQYF. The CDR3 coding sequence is TGTGCCAGCAGTGGCCTCCGGACAGGGGCTAGCACAGATACGCAGTATTTT.

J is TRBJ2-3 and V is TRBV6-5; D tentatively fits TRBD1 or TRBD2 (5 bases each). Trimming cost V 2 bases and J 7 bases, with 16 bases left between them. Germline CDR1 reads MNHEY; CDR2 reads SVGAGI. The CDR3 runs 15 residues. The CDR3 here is CASSYDVLGDYTQYF. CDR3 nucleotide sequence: TGTGCCAGCAGTTACGACGTGCTGGGGGATTATACGCAGTATTTT.

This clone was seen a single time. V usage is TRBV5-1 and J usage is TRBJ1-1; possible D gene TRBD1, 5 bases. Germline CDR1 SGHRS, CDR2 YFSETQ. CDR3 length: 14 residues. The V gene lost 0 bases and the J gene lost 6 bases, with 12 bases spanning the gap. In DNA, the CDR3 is TGCGCCAGCAGCTTGGTTAGCACGGGGGCTGAAGCTTTCTTT. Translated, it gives CASSLVSTGAEAFF. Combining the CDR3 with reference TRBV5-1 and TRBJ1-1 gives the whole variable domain KAGVTQTPRYLIKTRGQQVTLSCSPISGHRSVSWYQQTPGQGLQFLFEYFSETQRNKGNFPGRFSGRQFSNSRSEMNVSTLELGDSALYLCASSLVSTGAEAFFGQGTRLTVV.

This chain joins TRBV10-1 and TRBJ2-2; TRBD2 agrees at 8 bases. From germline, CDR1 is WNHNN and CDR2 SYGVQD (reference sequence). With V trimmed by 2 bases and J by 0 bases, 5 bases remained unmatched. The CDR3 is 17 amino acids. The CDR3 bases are TGCGCCAGCAGTGAGGATAGCGGGGCCGCGAACACCGGGGAGCTGTTTTTT. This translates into CASSEDSGAANTGELFF.

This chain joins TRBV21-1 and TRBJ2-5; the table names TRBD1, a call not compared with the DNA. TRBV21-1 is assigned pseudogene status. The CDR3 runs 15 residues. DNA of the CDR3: TGTGCCAGCAGCCCGCGACAGGTTGCATTGGAGACCCAGTACTTC. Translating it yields CASSPRQVALETQYF.

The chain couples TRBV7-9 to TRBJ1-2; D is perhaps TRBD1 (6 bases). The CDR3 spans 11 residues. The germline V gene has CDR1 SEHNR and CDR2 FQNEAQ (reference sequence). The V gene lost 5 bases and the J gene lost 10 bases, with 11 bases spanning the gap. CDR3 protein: CASSRGDVYTF. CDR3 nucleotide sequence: TGTGCCAGCAGCAGGGGGGACGTCTACACCTTC.

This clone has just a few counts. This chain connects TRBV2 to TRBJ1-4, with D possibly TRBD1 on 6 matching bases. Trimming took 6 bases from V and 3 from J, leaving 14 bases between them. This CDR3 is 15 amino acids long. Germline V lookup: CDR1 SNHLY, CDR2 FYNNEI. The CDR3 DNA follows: TGTGCCAGCAGACACCCGGGACATGCTAATGAAAAACTGTTTTTT. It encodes CASRHPGHANEKLFF.

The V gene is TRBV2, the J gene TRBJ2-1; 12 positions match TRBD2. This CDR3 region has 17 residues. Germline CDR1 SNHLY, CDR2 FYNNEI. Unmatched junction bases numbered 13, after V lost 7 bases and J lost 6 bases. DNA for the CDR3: TGTGCCAGCACCAAGCCTAGCGGGGGGGTAGCCTCCAATGAGCAGTTCTTC. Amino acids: CASTKPSGGVASNEQFF. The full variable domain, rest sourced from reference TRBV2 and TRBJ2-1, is EPEVTQTPSHQVTQMGQEVILRCVPISNHLYFYWYRQILGQKVEFLVSFYNNEISEKSEIFDDQFSVERPDGSNFTLKIRSTKLEDSAMYFCASTKPSGGVASNEQFFGPGTRLTVL.

Here the CDR3 reads CASSSRYRGRTDTQYF. CDR3 in DNA: TGTGCCAGCAGCTCACGATACAGGGGTCGCACAGATACGCAGTATTTT. This chain links TRBV5-4 with TRBJ2-3; the match to TRBD1 covers 7 bases. The CDR3 runs 16 residues. V lost 3 bases to trimming and J lost 1 base; unmatched junction nucleotides: 8. CDR1 and CDR2 from the germline V gene are SGHNT and YYREEE (reference sequence).

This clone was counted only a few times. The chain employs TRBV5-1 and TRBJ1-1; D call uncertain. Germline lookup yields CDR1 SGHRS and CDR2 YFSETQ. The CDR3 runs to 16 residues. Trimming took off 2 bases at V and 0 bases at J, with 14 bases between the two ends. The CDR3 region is CASSFGPGGMNTEAFF. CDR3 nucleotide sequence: TGCGCCAGCAGCTTTGGGCCGGGCGGGATGAACACTGAAGCTTTCTTT.

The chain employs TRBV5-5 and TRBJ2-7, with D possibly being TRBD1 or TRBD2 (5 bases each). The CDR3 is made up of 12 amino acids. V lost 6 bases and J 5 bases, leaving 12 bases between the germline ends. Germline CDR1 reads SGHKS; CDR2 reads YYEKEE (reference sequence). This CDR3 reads CASTAVGDEQYF. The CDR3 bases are TGTGCCAGCACCGCTGTGGGGGACGAGCAGTACTTC.

CDR3 region: CASSWGDRVTEAFF. The CDR3 coding sequence is TGTGCCAGCAGCTGGGGTGACAGGGTCACTGAAGCTTTCTTT. This chain connects TRBV5-5 to TRBJ1-1, with 7 positions matching TRBD1. Germline V gene data show CDR1 as SGHKS and CDR2 as YYEKEE (reference sequence). This CDR3 contains 14 residues. After removal of 3 bases from V and 4 bases from J, the junction contained 6 bases not matched to a gene.